This T cell receptor (beta chain) was sequenced during a study of OX40 agonist ivuxolimab in advanced cancers. This CDR3 spans 11 amino acids. Germline-derived CDR1 and CDR2 are DFQATT and SNEGSKA (reference sequence). V was cut by 3 bases and J by 4 bases, with 4 bases left in between. Profiled with immunoSEQ multiplex PCR; TCRdb holds only in-frame clones, not every one. The table has some 74,000 clones, roughly 90% seen once. The V gene is TRBV20-1, the J gene TRBJ2-1; D is undetermined. The sequence derives from an adult with an advanced solid tumor such as melanoma, head and neck, liver or kidney cancer. Sequenced material: CD4+ or CD8+ T cells sorted from blood, taken in a trial of the OX40 agonist ivuxolimab. Here the CDR3 DNA reads TGCAGTGCTAGCCCTTACAATGAGCAGTTCTTC. Amino acid sequence: CSASPYNEQFF.